Below are 6 T cell receptor beta chains sequenced from a single sample in a study of T-cell memory formation after mild COVID-19. TCRdb analysed the 5' RACE reads with MiXCR anew, one entry per CDR3 protein. The table shows hundreds of thousands of distinct CDR3 sequences, with roughly 18% occurring only once. The sample consisted of PBMCs or a T cell subset sorted from them (not recorded which). Every receptor here comes from an adult woman who had mild COVID-19 (a few samples of this study predate the infection). Cell type and time point are not known.

This clonotype was detected a few times. The genes are TRBV9 and TRBJ2-7; the match to TRBD2 covers 10 bases. From germline, CDR1 is SGDLS and CDR2 YYNGEE. The ends lost 0 bases at V and 6 bases at J; junction bases unmatched: 9. The CDR3 is 16 amino acids. In nucleotides, the CDR3 is TGTGCCAGCAGCGTAGCGACTAGCGGGCCTCAGGGCGAGCAGTACTTC. Translated: CASSVATSGPQGEQYF.

This clonotype was detected only a few times. This sequence joins TRBV7-3 and TRBJ2-1; 9 nucleotides agree with TRBD2. The CDR3 contains 15 residues. CDR1 SGHTA and CDR2 FQGTGA come from the germline V gene. Trimming cost V 2 bases and J 6 bases; bases outside gene matches: 5. Here the CDR3 DNA reads TGTGCCAGCAGCTTACGAGCGGGAGGTGGCAATGAGCAGTTCTTC. Translating it yields CASSLRAGGGNEQFF.

This chain links TRBV7-9 with TRBJ1-5, with no clear D. In germline, CDR1 is SEHNR, CDR2 FQNEAQ (reference sequence). The CDR3 loop spans 12 amino acids. The V gene lost 7 bases and the J gene lost 0 bases, with 4 bases spanning the gap. The CDR3 nucleotides are TGTGCCAGCAAGAATAGCAATCAGCCCCAGCATTTT. Translating it yields CASKNSNQPQHF.

This chain uses TRBV7-6 with TRBJ2-1; 12 bases are a match to TRBD2. In germline, CDR1 is SGHVS, CDR2 FNYEAQ. V shed 7 bases and J 7 bases; nucleotides not matched to a gene: 14. The CDR3 length is 17 residues. The CDR3 DNA follows: TGTGCCAGCACCCAAGAACCCGGACTAGCGGGGAGTAATGAGCAGTTCTTC. Its translation: CASTQEPGLAGSNEQFF.

The V and J genes are TRBV18 and TRBJ2-1; 13 bases agree with TRBD2. The germline V gene encodes CDR1 KGHSH and CDR2 LQKENI. Germline trimming cut 3 bases from V and 8 bases from J; bases unmatched to any gene: 7. The CDR3 covers 16 residues. CDR3 DNA: TGTGCCAGCTCACCCTGGACTAGCGGGAGAATCGATGAGCAGTTCTTC. Translation: CASSPWTSGRIDEQFF.

The chain couples TRBV28 to TRBJ2-7; maybe TRBD1 (7 bases). Trimming took off 9 bases at V and 5 bases at J, with 14 bases between the two ends. The CDR3 spans 12 residues. Germline V gene data show CDR1 as MDHEN and CDR2 as SYDVKM. The CDR3 DNA reads TGTGCCAGTGGAGGGACAGCACACGAGCAGTACTTC. It translates to CASGGTAHEQYF.